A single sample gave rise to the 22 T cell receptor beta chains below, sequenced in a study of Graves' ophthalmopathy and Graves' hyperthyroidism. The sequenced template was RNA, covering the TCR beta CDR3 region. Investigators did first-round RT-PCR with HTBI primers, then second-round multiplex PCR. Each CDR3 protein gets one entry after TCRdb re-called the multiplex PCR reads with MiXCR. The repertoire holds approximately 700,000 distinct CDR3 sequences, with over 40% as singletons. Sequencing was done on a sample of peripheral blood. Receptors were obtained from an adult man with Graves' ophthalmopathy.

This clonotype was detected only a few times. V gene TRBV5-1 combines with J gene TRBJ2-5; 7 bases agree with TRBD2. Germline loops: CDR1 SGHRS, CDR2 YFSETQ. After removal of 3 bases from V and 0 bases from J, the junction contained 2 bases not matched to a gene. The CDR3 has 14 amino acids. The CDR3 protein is CASSSGGNQETQYF. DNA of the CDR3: TGCGCCAGCAGCTCCGGGGGGAACCAAGAGACCCAGTACTTC.

The CDR3 region is CASSHPGLSTYEQYF. The CDR3 DNA sequence: TGTGCCAGCAGCCACCCGGGCCTATCTACCTACGAGCAGTACTTC. The rearrangement joins TRBV7-2 to TRBJ2-7; D remains ambiguous. Trimming removed 5 bases at V and 2 bases at J, with 16 bases between. CDR3 length: 15 residues. In germline, CDR1 is SGHTA, CDR2 FQGNSA. Drawing the rest from reference TRBV7-2 and TRBJ2-7, the complete variable domain is GAGVSQSPSNKVTEKGKDVELRCDPISGHTALYWYRQSLGQGLEFLIYFQGNSAPDKSGLPSDRFSAERTGGSVSTLTIQRTQQEDSAVYLCASSHPGLSTYEQYFGPGTRLTVT.

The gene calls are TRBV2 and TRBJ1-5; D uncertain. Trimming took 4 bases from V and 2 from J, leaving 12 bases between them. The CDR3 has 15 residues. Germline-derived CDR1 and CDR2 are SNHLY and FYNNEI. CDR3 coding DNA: TGTGCCAGCAGTGTCCGAGGGAGGGGCAATCAGCCCCAGCATTTT. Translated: CASSVRGRGNQPQHF.

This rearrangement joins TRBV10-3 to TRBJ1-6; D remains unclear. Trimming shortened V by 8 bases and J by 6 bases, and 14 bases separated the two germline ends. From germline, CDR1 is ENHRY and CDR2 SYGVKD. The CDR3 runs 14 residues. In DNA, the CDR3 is TGTGCCATCGCGTCGGAACAGAGTAATTCACCCCTCCACTTT. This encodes CAIASEQSNSPLHF.

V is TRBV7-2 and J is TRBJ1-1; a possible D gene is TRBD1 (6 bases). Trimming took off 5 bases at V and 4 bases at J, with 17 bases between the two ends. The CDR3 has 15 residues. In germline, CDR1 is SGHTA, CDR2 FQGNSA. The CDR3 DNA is TGTGCCAGCAGCCCGAAAGCGGGGGGCGGCACTGAAGCTTTCTTT. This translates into CASSPKAGGGTEAFF. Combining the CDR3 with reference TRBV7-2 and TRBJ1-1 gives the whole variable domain GAGVSQSPSNKVTEKGKDVELRCDPISGHTALYWYRQSLGQGLEFLIYFQGNSAPDKSGLPSDRFSAERTGGSVSTLTIQRTQQEDSAVYLCASSPKAGGGTEAFFGQGTRLTVV.

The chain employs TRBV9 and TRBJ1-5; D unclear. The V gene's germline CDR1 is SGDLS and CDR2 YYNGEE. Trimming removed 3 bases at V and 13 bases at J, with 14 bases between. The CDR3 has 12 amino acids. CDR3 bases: TGTGCCAGCAGCGGAAGTAACAATGAGCAGCATTTT. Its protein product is CASSGSNNEQHF.

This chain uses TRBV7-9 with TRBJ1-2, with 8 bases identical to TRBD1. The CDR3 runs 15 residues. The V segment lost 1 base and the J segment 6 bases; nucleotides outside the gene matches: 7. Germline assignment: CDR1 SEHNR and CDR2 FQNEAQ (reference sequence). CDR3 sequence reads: CASSLGETGENGYTF. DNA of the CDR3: TGTGCCAGCAGCTTAGGAGAGACAGGGGAAAATGGCTACACCTTC.

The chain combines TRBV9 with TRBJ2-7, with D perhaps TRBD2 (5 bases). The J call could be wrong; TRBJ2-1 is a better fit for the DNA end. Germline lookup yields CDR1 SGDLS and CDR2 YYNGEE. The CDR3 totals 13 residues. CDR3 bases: TGTGCCAGCAGCATTCAACCGGGGAATGAGCAGTTCTTC. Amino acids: CASSIQPGNEQFF.

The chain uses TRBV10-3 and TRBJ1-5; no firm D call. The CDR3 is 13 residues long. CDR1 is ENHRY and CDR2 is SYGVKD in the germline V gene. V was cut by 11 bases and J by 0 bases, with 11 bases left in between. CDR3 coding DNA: TGTGCCTTCACAGAGTATAGCAATCAGCCCCAGCATTTT. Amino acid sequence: CAFTEYSNQPQHF.

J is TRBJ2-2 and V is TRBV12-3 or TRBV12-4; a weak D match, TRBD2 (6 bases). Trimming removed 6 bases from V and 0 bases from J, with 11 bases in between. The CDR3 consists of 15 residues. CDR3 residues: CASRTGLANTGELFF. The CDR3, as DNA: TGTGCCAGCAGAACGGGACTCGCGAACACCGGGGAGCTGTTTTTT.

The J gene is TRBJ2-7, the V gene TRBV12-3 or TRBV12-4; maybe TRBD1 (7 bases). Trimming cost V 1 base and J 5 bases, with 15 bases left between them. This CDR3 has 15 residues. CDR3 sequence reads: CASSLDRGGRHEQYF. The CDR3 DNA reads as TGTGCCAGCAGTTTAGACAGGGGAGGACGACACGAGCAGTACTTC.

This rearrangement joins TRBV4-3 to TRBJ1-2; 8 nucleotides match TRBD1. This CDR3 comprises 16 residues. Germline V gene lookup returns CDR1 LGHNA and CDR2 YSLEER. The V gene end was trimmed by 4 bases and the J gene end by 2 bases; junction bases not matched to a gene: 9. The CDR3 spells CASSPSGTGGNYGYTF. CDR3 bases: TGCGCCAGCAGCCCGTCCGGAACAGGGGGAAACTATGGCTACACCTTC.

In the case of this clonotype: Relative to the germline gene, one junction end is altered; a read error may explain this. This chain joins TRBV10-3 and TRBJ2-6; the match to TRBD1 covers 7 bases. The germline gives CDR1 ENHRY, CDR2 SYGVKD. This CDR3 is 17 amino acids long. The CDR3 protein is CASSHGSGGSGANVLTF. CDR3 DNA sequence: TGTGCCAGCAGTCACGGTTCAGGGGGCTCTGGGGCCAACGTCCTGACTTTC.

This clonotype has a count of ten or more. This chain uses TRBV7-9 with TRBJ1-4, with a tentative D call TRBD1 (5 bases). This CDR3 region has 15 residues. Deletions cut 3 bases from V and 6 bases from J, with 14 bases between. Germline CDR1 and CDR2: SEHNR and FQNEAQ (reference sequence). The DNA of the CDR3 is TGTGCCAGCAGCTTGTCGGACCCAGGGTATGAAAAACTGTTTTTT. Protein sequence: CASSLSDPGYEKLFF.

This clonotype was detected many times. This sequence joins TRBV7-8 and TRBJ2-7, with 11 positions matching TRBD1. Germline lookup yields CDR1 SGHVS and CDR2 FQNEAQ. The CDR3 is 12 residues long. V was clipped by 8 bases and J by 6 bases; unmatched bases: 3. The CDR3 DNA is TGTGCCAGCCGGGACAGGGGGGCCGAGCAGTACTTC. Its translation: CASRDRGAEQYF.

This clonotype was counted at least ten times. CDR3 amino acids: CASRAGTNTEAFF. As DNA, the CDR3 is TGTGCCAGTCGGGCAGGGACGAACACTGAAGCTTTCTTT. The V and J genes are TRBV7-9 and TRBJ1-1; possible D gene TRBD1, 5 bases. Trimming took 9 bases from V and 1 from J, leaving 12 bases between them. This CDR3 has 13 residues. Germline V gene sequence: CDR1 SEHNR, CDR2 FQNEAQ (reference sequence).

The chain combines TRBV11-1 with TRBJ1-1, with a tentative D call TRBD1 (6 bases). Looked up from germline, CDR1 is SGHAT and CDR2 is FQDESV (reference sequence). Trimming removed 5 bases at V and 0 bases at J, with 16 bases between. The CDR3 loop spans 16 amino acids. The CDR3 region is CASSLVDRRLNTEAFF. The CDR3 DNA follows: TGTGCCAGCAGCCTAGTAGACAGGAGATTGAACACTGAAGCTTTCTTT.

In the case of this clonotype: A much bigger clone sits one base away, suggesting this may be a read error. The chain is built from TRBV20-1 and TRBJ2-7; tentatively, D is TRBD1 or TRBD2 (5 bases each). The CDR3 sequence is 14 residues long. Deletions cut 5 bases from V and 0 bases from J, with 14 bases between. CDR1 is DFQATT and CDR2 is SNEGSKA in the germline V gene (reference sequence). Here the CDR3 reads CSAGRGRDSYEQYF. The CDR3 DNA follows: TGCAGTGCTGGCCGGGGCAGGGACTCCTACGAGCAGTACTTC.

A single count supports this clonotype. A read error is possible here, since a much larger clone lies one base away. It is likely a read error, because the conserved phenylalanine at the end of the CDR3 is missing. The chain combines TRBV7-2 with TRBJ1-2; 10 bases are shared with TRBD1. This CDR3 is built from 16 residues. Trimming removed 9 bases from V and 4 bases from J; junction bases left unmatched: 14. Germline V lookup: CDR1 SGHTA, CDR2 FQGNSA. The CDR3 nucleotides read TGTGCCAGTAGTGTTCTCGACAGGGGGCAGTTCTATGGCTACACCTTG. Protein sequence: CASSVLDRGQFYGYTL.

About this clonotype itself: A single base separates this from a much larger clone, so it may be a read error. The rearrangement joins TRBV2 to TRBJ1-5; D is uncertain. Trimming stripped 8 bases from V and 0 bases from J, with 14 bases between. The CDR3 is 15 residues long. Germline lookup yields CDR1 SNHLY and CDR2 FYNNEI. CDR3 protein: CASGPGANSNQPQHF. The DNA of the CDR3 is TGTGCCAGCGGTCCGGGCGCCAATAGCAATCAGCCCCAGCATTTT.

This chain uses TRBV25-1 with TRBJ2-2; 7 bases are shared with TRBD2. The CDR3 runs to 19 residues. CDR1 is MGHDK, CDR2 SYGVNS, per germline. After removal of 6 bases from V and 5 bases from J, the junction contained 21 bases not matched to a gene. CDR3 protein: CASSGPPEGGRAWTGELFF. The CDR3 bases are TGTGCCAGCAGCGGCCCTCCTGAGGGTGGGAGGGCCTGGACCGGGGAGCTGTTTTTT.

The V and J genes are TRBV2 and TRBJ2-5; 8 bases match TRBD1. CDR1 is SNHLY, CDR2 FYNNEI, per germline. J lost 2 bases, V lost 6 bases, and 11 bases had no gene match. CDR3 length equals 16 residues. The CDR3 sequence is CASSVGQGGGQETQYF. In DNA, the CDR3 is TGTGCCAGCAGCGTTGGACAGGGAGGAGGACAAGAGACCCAGTACTTC.